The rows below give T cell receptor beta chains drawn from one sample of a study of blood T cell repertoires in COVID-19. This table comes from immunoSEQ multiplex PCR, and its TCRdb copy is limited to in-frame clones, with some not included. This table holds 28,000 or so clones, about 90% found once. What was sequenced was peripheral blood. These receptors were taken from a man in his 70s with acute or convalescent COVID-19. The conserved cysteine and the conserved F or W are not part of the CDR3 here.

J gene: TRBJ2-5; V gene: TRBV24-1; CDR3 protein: ATSWGGDYQETQY
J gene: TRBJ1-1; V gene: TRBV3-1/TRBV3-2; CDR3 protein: ASSQDQSGEAF
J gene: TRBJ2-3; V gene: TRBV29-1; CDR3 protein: TAELAGGITDTQY
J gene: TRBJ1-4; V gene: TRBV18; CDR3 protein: ASSPTGRNEKLF
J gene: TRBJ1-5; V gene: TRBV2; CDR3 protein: ASSEQGQNQPQH
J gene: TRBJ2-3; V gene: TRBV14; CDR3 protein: ASSQDRGSLTDTQY
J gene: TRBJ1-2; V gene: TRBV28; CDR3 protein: ASTSDRGTYGYT
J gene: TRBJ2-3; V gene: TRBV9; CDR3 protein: ASSDSGAGPDTQY
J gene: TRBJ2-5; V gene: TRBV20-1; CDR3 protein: SASPAREVQETQY
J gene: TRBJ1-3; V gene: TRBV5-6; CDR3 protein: ASSRDRVPGNTIY
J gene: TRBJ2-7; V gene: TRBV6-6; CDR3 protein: ASSGHMRSYEQY
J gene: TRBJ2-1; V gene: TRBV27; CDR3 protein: ASSPILGQGTNEQF
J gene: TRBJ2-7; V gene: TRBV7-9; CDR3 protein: ASSRGQFSYEQY
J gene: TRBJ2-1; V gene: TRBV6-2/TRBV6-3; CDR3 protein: ASSYSRTSYNEQF
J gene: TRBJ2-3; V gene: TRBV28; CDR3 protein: ASRGTSGDYTQY
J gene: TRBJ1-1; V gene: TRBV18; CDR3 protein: ASSMTALDTEAF
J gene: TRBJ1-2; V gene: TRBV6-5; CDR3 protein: ASSSTGQGEGGYT
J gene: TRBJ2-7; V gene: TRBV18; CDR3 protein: ASSPGNPYEQY
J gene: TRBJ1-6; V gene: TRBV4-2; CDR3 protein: ASSQDLTRSYNSPLH
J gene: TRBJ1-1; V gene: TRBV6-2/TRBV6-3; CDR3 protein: ASSYERGTEAF
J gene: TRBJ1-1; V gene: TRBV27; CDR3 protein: ASSPGVNTEAF
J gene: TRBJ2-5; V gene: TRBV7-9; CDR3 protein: ASSFYFSGRQETQY
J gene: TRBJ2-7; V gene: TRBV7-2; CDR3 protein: ASSRGGTTYEQY